A selection of T cell receptor beta chains follows, all from one sample in a study of CD8 T cells in Susac syndrome. TCRdb passed the immunoSEQ multiplex PCR reads through MiXCR, listing each CDR3 protein once. This sample yields more than 95,000 distinct CDR3 sequences, of which around 94% are seen a single time; under 0.095% belongs to the top ten. Input material: CD4+ T cells from PBMCs. These TCRs come from a human donor in good health. The CDR3 runs from the conserved cysteine through the conserved F or W. The D gene is left open where the match is weak. Only part of the rows carry a size: once, few, many, or a class if the clone is expanded.

size: -
V: TRBV6-5
J: TRBJ2-6
D: TRBD2
length: 17
CDR3: CASSLAGGNSGANVLTF
DNA: TGTGCCAGCAGTTTAGCGGGAGGTAACTCTGGGGCCAACGTCCTGACTTTC

size: -
V: TRBV5-1
J: TRBJ2-1
D: -
length: 14
CDR3: CASSEGGGAYEQFF
DNA: TGCGCCAGCAGCGAGGGGGGAGGGGCGTATGAGCAGTTCTTC

size: -
V: TRBV19
J: TRBJ1-2
D: TRBD1
length: 13
CDR3: CASSPTGGYGYTF
DNA: TGTGCCAGTAGCCCCACAGGGGGCTACGGCTACACCTTC

size: -
V: TRBV11-2
J: TRBJ2-2
D: TRBD1
length: 16
CDR3: CASTPQGTANTGELFF
DNA: TGTGCCAGCACCCCTCAAGGGACAGCGAACACCGGGGAGCTGTTTTTT

size: -
V: TRBV18
J: TRBJ1-3
D: -
length: 16
CDR3: CASSRNKQGTGNTIYF
DNA: TGTGCCAGCTCCCGAAACAAGCAGGGGACTGGAAACACCATATATTTT

size: -
V: TRBV4-1
J: TRBJ2-1
D: TRBD2
length: 19
CDR3: CASSQDPSRGLISYNEQFF
DNA: TGCGCCAGCAGCCAAGATCCTTCGCGGGGACTAATCTCCTACAATGAGCAGTTCTTC

size: -
V: TRBV9
J: TRBJ1-2
D: -
length: 13
CDR3: CASSVRSNYGYTF
DNA: TGTGCCAGCAGCGTCCGGTCTAACTATGGCTACACCTTC

size: -
V: TRBV5-1
J: TRBJ1-1
D: TRBD1
length: 15
CDR3: CASSTEGQGNTEAFF
DNA: TGCGCCAGCAGCACCGAGGGACAGGGGAACACTGAAGCTTTCTTT

size: -
V: TRBV15
J: TRBJ1-2
D: -
length: 15
CDR3: CATSREFGTNYGYTF
DNA: TGTGCCACCAGCAGAGAATTCGGGACGAACTATGGCTACACCTTC

size: -
V: TRBV5-4
J: TRBJ2-1
D: TRBD1
length: 15
CDR3: CASSVDRGGMNEQFF
DNA: TGTGCCAGCAGCGTGGACAGGGGCGGAATGAATGAGCAGTTCTTC

size: once
V: TRBV12-3/TRBV12-4
J: TRBJ2-2
D: TRBD2
length: 16
CDR3: CASTTGGSLNTGELFF
DNA: TGTGCCAGCACCACTGGCGGGAGCCTTAACACCGGGGAGCTGTTTTTT

size: -
V: TRBV18
J: TRBJ2-2
D: TRBD1
length: 13
CDR3: CASSRQGSGELFF
DNA: TGTGCCAGCTCACGACAGGGATCCGGGGAGCTGTTTTTT

size: -
V: TRBV20-1
J: TRBJ2-1
D: -
length: 14
CDR3: CSGRTASSYNEQFF
DNA: TGCAGTGGGAGGACCGCCAGCTCCTACAATGAGCAGTTCTTC

size: once
V: TRBV18
J: TRBJ1-5
D: -
length: 15
CDR3: CASSPGTGDNQPQHF
DNA: TGTGCCAGCTCACCAGGAACAGGCGACAATCAGCCCCAGCATTTT

size: -
V: TRBV20-1
J: TRBJ2-4
D: -
length: 12
CDR3: CSAWGSSNIQYF
DNA: TGCAGTGCTTGGGGGAGTTCTAACATTCAGTACTTC

size: -
V: TRBV29-1
J: TRBJ2-5
D: TRBD1
length: 14
CDR3: CSVGQGSVGETQYF
DNA: TGCAGCGTTGGACAGGGGTCGGTCGGGGAGACCCAGTACTTC

size: few
V: TRBV19
J: TRBJ1-2
D: TRBD1
length: 15
CDR3: CASSPRDRGNYGYTF
DNA: TGTGCCAGTAGTCCCCGGGACAGGGGTAACTATGGCTACACCTTC

size: -
V: TRBV5-4
J: TRBJ2-4
D: -
length: 15
CDR3: CASSLREYAKNIQYF
DNA: TGTGCCAGCAGCTTAAGGGAGTATGCCAAAAACATTCAGTACTTC

size: -
V: TRBV12-3/TRBV12-4
J: TRBJ2-5
D: TRBD2
length: 16
CDR3: CASSFQGLASQETQYF
DNA: TGTGCCAGCAGTTTTCAGGGACTAGCGTCCCAAGAGACCCAGTACTTC

size: -
V: TRBV7-9
J: TRBJ1-5
D: -
length: 17
CDR3: CASSLGWESGGGMPQHF
DNA: TGTGCCAGCAGCTTAGGATGGGAGAGTGGAGGAGGAATGCCCCAGCATTTT

size: -
V: TRBV19
J: TRBJ2-1
D: -
length: 11
CDR3: CASSILGEQFF
DNA: TGTGCCAGTAGTATTTTGGGGGAGCAGTTCTTC

size: -
V: TRBV4-2
J: TRBJ2-4
D: -
length: 15
CDR3: CASSPTTGRQNIQYF
DNA: TGTGCCAGCAGCCCCACCACAGGGAGGCAAAACATTCAGTACTTC

size: -
V: TRBV12-3/TRBV12-4
J: TRBJ2-1
D: -
length: 13
CDR3: CASRPNALNEQFF
DNA: TGTGCCAGCAGACCTAACGCCCTCAATGAGCAGTTCTTC

size: -
V: TRBV5-1
J: TRBJ2-4
D: TRBD2
length: 17
CDR3: CASSPSGGDLAKNIQYF
DNA: TGCGCCAGCAGCCCCAGCGGGGGGGACCTAGCCAAAAACATTCAGTACTTC

size: -
V: TRBV3-1
J: TRBJ1-1
D: -
length: 16
CDR3: CASSQDKLRANTEAFF
DNA: TGTGCCAGCAGCCAAGATAAGTTAAGGGCGAACACTGAAGCTTTCTTT

size: -
V: TRBV19
J: TRBJ2-7
D: TRBD2
length: 15
CDR3: CASSISLAGFWEQYF
DNA: TGTGCCAGTAGTATTTCCCTAGCGGGATTTTGGGAGCAGTACTTC

size: -
V: TRBV6-1
J: TRBJ1-5
D: -
length: 12
CDR3: CASTQPIEPQHF
DNA: TGTGCCAGCACCCAGCCCATTGAGCCCCAGCATTTT

size: -
V: TRBV6-5
J: TRBJ2-5
D: -
length: 13
CDR3: CASSRDGQETQYF
DNA: TGTGCCAGCAGCCGGGACGGACAAGAGACCCAGTACTTC

size: -
V: TRBV6-6
J: TRBJ2-6
D: -
length: 15
CDR3: CASSYRVSHGGILTF
DNA: TGTGCCAGCAGTTATAGAGTATCCCATGGGGGGATCCTGACTTTC

size: -
V: TRBV5-1
J: TRBJ1-5
D: -
length: 15
CDR3: CASSPSEGSDQPQHF
DNA: TGCGCCAGCAGCCCAAGTGAGGGATCGGATCAGCCCCAGCATTTT

size: -
V: TRBV12-3/TRBV12-4
J: TRBJ2-3
D: TRBD2
length: 15
CDR3: CASSRREGGTDTQYF
DNA: TGTGCCAGCAGCCGTAGGGAGGGAGGCACAGATACGCAGTATTTT

size: -
V: TRBV5-6
J: TRBJ2-5
D: TRBD2
length: 17
CDR3: CASSPGTSGSAPETQYF
DNA: TGTGCCAGCAGCCCCGGGACTAGCGGGAGTGCCCCAGAGACCCAGTACTTC

size: -
V: TRBV7-2
J: TRBJ2-7
D: TRBD1
length: 13
CDR3: CASSSYRGAEQYF
DNA: TGTGCCAGCAGCTCCTACAGGGGAGCCGAGCAGTACTTC

size: -
V: TRBV5-5
J: TRBJ2-5
D: TRBD2
length: 15
CDR3: CASSRPGGREKTQYF
DNA: TGTGCCAGCAGCCGCCCGGGAGGCCGGGAAAAGACCCAGTACTTC

size: -
V: TRBV7-2
J: TRBJ2-7
D: TRBD2
length: 15
CDR3: CASSSGLAVSYEQYF
DNA: TGTGCCAGCAGCTCGGGACTAGCGGTATCCTACGAGCAGTACTTC

size: -
V: TRBV20-1
J: TRBJ2-7
D: TRBD2
length: 16
CDR3: CSARDLPGRTTYEQYF
DNA: TGCAGTGCTAGAGATCTACCCGGGAGGACTACCTACGAGCAGTACTTC

size: -
V: TRBV20-1
J: TRBJ2-5
D: TRBD1
length: 14
CDR3: CSADPRGRKETQYF
DNA: TGCAGTGCTGACCCCAGGGGGCGCAAAGAGACCCAGTACTTC

size: -
V: TRBV11-2
J: TRBJ2-2
D: TRBD2
length: 16
CDR3: CASSPRLAAPAGELFF
DNA: TGTGCCAGCAGCCCCCGACTAGCGGCGCCGGCCGGGGAGCTGTTTTTT

size: -
V: TRBV7-2
J: TRBJ2-1
D: TRBD2
length: 16
CDR3: CASSLTGTSGENEQFF
DNA: TGTGCCAGCAGCTTAACGGGGACTAGCGGGGAAAATGAGCAGTTCTTC

size: -
V: TRBV11-2
J: TRBJ1-2
D: TRBD1
length: 14
CDR3: CASSPTGVSFGYTF
DNA: TGTGCCAGCAGCCCAACAGGGGTATCGTTCGGCTACACCTTC

size: -
V: TRBV3-1
J: TRBJ2-1
D: TRBD1
length: 14
CDR3: CASSHTGAYNEQFF
DNA: TGTGCCAGCAGCCACACAGGGGCCTACAATGAGCAGTTCTTC

size: once
V: TRBV7-9
J: TRBJ2-7
D: -
length: 15
CDR3: CASSPWGRGDYEQYF
DNA: TGTGCCAGCAGCCCATGGGGCAGGGGAGACTACGAGCAGTACTTC